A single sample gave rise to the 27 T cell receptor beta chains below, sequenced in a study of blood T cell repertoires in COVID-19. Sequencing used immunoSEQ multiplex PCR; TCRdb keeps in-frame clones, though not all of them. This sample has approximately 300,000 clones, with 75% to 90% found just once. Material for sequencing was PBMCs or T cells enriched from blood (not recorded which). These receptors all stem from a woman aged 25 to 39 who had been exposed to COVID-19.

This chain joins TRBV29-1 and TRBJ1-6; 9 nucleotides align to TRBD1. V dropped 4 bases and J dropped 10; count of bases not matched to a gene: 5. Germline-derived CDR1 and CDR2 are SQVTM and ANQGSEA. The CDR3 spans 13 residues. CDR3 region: CSVAGQGNSPLHF. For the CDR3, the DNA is TGCAGCGTTGCGGGACAGGGAAACTCACCCCTCCACTTT.

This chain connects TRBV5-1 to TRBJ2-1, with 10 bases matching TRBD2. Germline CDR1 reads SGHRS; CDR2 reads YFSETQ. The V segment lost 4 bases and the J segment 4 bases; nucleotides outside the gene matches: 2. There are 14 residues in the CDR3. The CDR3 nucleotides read TGCGCCAGCAGCGTAGCGGGGGGATACAATGAGCAGTTCTTC. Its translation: CASSVAGGYNEQFF.

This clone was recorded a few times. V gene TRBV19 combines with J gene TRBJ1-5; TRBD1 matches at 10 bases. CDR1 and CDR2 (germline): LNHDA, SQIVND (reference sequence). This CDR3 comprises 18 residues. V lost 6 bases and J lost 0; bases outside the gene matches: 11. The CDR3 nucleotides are TGTGCCAGTAGGACCGGGACAGGGGCTCCCTATAGCAATCAGCCCCAGCATTTT. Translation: CASRTGTGAPYSNQPQHF.

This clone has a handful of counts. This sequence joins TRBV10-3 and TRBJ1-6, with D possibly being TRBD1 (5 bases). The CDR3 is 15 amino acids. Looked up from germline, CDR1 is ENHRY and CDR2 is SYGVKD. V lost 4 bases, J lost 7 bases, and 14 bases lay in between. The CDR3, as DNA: TGTGCCATCAGTGTCGGAGGGGTCGGAAATTCACCCCTCCACTTT. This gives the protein CAISVGGVGNSPLHF.

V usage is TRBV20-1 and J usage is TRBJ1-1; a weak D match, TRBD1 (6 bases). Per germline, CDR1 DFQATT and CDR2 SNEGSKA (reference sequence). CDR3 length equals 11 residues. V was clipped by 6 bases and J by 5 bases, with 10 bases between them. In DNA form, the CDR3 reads TGCAGTGCCCGAGGGGGTACTGAAGCTTTCTTT. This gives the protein CSARGGTEAFF.

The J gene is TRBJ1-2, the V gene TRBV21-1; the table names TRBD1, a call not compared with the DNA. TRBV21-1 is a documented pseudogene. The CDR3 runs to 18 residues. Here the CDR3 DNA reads TGTGCCAGCAGCTTGATTTCGCTTTCCGGGACAGGGGCTCGGGGCTACACCTTC. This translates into CASSLISLSGTGARGYTF.

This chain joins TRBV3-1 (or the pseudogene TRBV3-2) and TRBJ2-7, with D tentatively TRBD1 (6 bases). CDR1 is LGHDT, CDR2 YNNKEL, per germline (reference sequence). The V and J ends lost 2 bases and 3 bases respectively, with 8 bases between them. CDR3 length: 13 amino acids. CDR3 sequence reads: CASSQFRGYEQYF. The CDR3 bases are TGTGCCAGCAGCCAATTCAGGGGCTACGAGCAGTACTTC.

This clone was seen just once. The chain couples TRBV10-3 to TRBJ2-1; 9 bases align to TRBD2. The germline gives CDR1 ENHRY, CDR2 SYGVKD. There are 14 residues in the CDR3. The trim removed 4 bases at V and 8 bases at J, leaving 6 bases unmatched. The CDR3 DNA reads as TGTGCCATCAGTGCATTAGCGGGAGAGGATGAGCAGTTCTTC. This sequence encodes CAISALAGEDEQFF.

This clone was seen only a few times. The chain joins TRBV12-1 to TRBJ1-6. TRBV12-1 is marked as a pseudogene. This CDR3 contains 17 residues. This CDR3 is CASSFRYPSSYNSPLHF. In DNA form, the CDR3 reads TGTGCCAGCAGCTTCCGTTACCCGAGCTCCTATAATTCACCCCTCCACTTT.

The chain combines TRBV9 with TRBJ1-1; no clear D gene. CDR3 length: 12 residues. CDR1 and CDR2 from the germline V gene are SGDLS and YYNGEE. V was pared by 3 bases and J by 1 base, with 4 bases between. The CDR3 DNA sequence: TGTGCCAGCAGCGCCTGGAACACTGAAGCTTTCTTT. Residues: CASSAWNTEAFF.

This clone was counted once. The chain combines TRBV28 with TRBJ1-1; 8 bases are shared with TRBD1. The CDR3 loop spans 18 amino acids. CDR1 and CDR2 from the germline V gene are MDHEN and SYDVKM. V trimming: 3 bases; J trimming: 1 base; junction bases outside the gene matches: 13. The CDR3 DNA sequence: TGTGCCAGCAGTTTTCAAAAGGGACAGGTGTCACAGAACACTGAAGCTTTCTTT. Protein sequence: CASSFQKGQVSQNTEAFF.

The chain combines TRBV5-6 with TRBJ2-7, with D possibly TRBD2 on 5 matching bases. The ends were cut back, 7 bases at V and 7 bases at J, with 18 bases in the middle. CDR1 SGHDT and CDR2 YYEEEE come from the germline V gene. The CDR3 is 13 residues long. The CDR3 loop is CASWAEGLGEQYF. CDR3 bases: TGTGCCAGCTGGGCTGAGGGCTTGGGGGAGCAGTACTTC. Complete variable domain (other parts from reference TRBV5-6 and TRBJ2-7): DAGVTQSPTHLIKTRGQQVTLRCSPKSGHDTVSWYQQALGQGPQFIFQYYEEEERQRGNFPDRFSGHQFPNYSSELNVNALLLGDSALYLCASWAEGLGEQYFGPGTRLTVT.

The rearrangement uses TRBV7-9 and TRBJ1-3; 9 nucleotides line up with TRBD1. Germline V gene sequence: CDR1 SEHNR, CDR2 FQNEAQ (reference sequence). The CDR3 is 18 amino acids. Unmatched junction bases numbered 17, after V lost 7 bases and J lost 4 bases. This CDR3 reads CASIQRSGTGSSGNTIYF. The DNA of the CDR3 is TGTGCCAGCATCCAAAGGTCGGGGACAGGGTCTTCCGGAAACACCATATATTTT.

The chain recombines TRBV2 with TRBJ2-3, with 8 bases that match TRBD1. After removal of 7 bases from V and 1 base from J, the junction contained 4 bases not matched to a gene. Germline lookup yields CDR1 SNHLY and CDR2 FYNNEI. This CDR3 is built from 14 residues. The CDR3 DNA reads TGTGCCAGCACGGCAGGGGGCCGCACAGATACGCAGTATTTT. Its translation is CASTAGGRTDTQYF.

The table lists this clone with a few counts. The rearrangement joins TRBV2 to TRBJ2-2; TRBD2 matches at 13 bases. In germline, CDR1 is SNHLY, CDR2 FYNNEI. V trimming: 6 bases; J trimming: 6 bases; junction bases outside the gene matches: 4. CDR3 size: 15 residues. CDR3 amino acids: CASRRTSGSAGELFF. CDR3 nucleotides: TGTGCCAGCAGGCGGACTAGCGGGAGCGCCGGGGAGCTGTTTTTT.

CDR3 residues: CASSYSRGGGTDTQYF. In nucleotides, the CDR3 is TGTGCCAGCAGTTACTCAAGGGGAGGGGGCACAGATACGCAGTATTTT. The chain has TRBV6-5 and TRBJ2-3, with 7 bases fitting TRBD2. CDR3 length: 16 residues. V gave up 0 bases and J gave up 1 base; unmatched junction bases: 4. Germline lookup yields CDR1 MNHEY and CDR2 SVGAGI.

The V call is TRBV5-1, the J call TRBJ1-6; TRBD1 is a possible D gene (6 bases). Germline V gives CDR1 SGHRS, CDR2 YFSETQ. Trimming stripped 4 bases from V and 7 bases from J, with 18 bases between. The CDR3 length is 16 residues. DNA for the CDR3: TGCGCCAGCAGCCTAACGGACAGTCAAGGAAATTCACCCCTCCACTTT. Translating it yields CASSLTDSQGNSPLHF. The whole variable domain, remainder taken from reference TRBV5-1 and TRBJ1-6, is KAGVTQTPRYLIKTRGQQVTLSCSPISGHRSVSWYQQTPGQGLQFLFEYFSETQRNKGNFPGRFSGRQFSNSRSEMNVSTLELGDSALYLCASSLTDSQGNSPLHFGNGTRLTVT.

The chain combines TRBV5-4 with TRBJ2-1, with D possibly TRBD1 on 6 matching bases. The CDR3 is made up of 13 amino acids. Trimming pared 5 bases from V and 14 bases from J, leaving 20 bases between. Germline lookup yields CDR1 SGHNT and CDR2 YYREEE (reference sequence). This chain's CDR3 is CASSSTQDSQKFF. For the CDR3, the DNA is TGTGCCAGCAGTTCTACCCAGGACAGCCAAAAGTTCTTC.

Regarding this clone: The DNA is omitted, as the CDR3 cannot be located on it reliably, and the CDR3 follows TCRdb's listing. CDR3 sequence reads: CASSSSGTPASTDTQYF. J is TRBJ2-3 and V is TRBV10-1; TRBD1, the D gene given by the table, was not confirmed from the DNA. Germline V gene sequence: CDR1 WNHNN, CDR2 SYGVQD (reference sequence). The CDR3 adds up to 17 amino acids, both ends counted.

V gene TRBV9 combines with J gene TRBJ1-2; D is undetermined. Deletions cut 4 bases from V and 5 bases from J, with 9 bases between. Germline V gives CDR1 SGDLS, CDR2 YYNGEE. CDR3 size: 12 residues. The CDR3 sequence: CASSPAGYGYTF. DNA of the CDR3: TGTGCCAGCAGCCCTGCCGGGTATGGCTACACCTTC.

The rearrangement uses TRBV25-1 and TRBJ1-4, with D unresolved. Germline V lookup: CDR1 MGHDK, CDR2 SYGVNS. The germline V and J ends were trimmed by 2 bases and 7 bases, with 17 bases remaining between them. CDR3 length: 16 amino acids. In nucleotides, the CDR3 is TGTGCCAGCAGTGAAGGGGAGGGTTCGATGAGTGAAAAACTGTTTTTT. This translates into CASSEGEGSMSEKLFF.

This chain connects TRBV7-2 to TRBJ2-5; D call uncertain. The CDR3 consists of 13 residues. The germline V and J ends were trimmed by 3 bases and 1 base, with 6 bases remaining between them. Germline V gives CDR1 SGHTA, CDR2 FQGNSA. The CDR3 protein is CASSLQVQETQYF. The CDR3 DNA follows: TGTGCCAGCAGCTTGCAGGTCCAAGAGACCCAGTACTTC.

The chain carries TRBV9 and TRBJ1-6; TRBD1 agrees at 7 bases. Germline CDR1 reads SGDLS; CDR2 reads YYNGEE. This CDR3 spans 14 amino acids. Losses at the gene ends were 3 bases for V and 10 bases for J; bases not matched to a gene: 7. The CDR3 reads CASSEGAPDSPLHF. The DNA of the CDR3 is TGTGCCAGCAGCGAGGGGGCGCCTGACTCACCCCTCCACTTT. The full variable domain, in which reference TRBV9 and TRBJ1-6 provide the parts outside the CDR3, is DSGVTQTPKHLITATGQRVTLRCSPRSGDLSVYWYQQSLDQGLQFLIQYYNGEERAKGNILERFSAQQFPDLHSELNLSSLELGDSALYFCASSEGAPDSPLHFGNGTRLTVT.

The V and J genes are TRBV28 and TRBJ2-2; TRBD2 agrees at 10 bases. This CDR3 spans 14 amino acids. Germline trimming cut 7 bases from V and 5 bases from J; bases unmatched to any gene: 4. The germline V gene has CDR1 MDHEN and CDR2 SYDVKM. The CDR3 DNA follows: TGTGCCAGCACCGCGACTAGCGGGACCGGGGAGCTGTTTTTT. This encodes CASTATSGTGELFF.

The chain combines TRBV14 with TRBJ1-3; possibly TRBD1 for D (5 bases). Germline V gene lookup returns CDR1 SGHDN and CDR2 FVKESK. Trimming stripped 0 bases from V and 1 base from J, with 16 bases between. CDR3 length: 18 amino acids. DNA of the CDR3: TGTGCCAGCAGCCAAGATAGTGGGGAGGGGATATCTGGAAACACCATATATTTT. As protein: CASSQDSGEGISGNTIYF.

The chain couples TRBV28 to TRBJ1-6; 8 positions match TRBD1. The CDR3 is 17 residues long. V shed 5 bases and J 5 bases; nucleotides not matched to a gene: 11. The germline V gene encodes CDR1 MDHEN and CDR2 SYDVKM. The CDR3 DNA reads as TGTGCCAGCAGTCCTTATCCGACAGGGGTCAATAATTCACCCCTCCACTTT. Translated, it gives CASSPYPTGVNNSPLHF.

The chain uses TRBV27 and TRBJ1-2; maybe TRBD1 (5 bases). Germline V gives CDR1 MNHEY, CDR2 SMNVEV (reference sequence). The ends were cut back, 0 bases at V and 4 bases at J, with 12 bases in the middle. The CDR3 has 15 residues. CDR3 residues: CASSLSVGHPYGYTF. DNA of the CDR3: TGTGCCAGCAGTTTATCGGTGGGGCATCCCTATGGCTACACCTTC.